This entry is about one T cell receptor beta chain. What antigen it recognizes has not been identified. Base qualities were left out, and no much larger clone turns up one base away. The data are from a study of cytomegalovirus exposure and HLA in healthy donors (dated by TCRdb to 2015 to 2018). Regarding the complete study: The 500 to 800 repertoires of the first cohort and the 120 or so validation repertoires were produced on the same platform, according to a later analysis. The study aimed to test whether signatures of past pathogen exposure could be identified by cataloging public T cell receptors. In addition to the first cohort of 650 to 750 subjects, a separate validation cohort of under 150 different subjects was used. To predict cytomegalovirus infection status, the study combined high-throughput TCR immunosequencing, statistical association of individual TCRs with disease status, and machine learning. General findings and caveats noted by the study authors: A total of 150 or so TCR beta chains were listed by the study as associated with cytomegalovirus. Most TCR sequences were observed very rarely across donors, whereas some public TCRs were present in many individuals. A later analysis lacked HLA typing for the validation cohort, so it scored co-occurrence in that cohort across all 110 or so repertoires. Cytomegalovirus status was reported to be diagnosed by the classifier with high specificity and sensitivity in both the original and validation cohorts. In vitro tests confirmed that a few of the cytomegalovirus-associated TCR beta chains recognize cytomegalovirus antigens. Of the cluster scores, 90% to 95% were above 0 in a later analysis, which found that TCRs clustered in the first cohort also tended to co-occur in the 95 to 150 validation repertoires. According to the authors, the approach could potentially be generalized to other disease states and immunological phenotypes.

The library was produced with the immunoSEQ multiplex PCR assay. Regarding the original processing steps: A statistical classification framework was built for diagnosing cytomegalovirus status from the catalog of TCR beta chain sequences. In TCRdb, the immuneACCESS table is reduced to in-frame sequences with V and J assigned. These tables do not hold every clone; where another copy was compared, an unresolved V gene accounts for under half, and the others remain unexplained. The D gene and trimming were derived from the DNA, and the V and J assignments and clone size from that table. For this sample there are a few hundred thousand clones; 65% to 90% appear just once. Around 1% of the sample is held by the ten biggest clonotypes. The donors were included in the validation cohort of some 120 subjects, a group kept apart from the roughly 670-subject first cohort. This clonotype originated in a woman between 18 and 29 years old in good health and CMV-seronegative. Sequenced sample: PBMCs.

The sequenced DNA: TGTGCCAGCACTAGCGGACAGGGGTTTAATTCACCCCTCCACTTT. This yields the protein CASTSGQGFNSPLHF. Here the chain combines TRBV2 and TRBJ1-6, with 9 bases matching TRBD1. The CDR3 sequence holds 15 residues, the cysteine and phenylalanine included. Only the CDR3 region is kept as DNA, spanning 45 bases read in frame from base 1. V ends up 7 bases short and J 6 bases short, with an unmatched junction base count of 7. CDR1 is given as SNHLY and CDR2 as FYNNEI, both from the germline V gene. Here the CDR3 is joined to the reference TRBV2 and TRBJ1-6 genes, and the full variable domain is: EPEVTQTPSHQVTQMGQEVILRCVPISNHLYFYWYRQILGQKVEFLVSFYNNEISEKSEIFDDQFSVERPDGSNFTLKIRSTKLEDSAMYFCASTSGQGFNSPLHFGNGTRLTVT.